This T cell receptor beta chain was recovered during a study of OX40 agonist ivuxolimab in advanced cancers. Data came from immunoSEQ multiplex PCR; TCRdb stores just in-frame clones and leaves some out. The repertoire holds 42,000 or so clones, with 86% as singletons. This sample comprised CD4+ or CD8+ T cells sorted from blood, obtained in a trial of the OX40 agonist ivuxolimab. The source is an adult with an advanced solid tumor such as melanoma, head and neck, liver or kidney cancer.

The CDR3 region has the DNA TGTGCCAGCAGCCCGAGGGCGGGGTACAATCAGCCCCAGCATTTT. Protein: CASSPRAGYNQPQHF. This chain uses TRBV28 with TRBJ1-5, with D uncertain. Germline V gene data show CDR1 as MDHEN and CDR2 as SYDVKM. V lost 6 bases, J lost 3 bases, and 15 bases lay in between. This CDR3 contains 15 residues.